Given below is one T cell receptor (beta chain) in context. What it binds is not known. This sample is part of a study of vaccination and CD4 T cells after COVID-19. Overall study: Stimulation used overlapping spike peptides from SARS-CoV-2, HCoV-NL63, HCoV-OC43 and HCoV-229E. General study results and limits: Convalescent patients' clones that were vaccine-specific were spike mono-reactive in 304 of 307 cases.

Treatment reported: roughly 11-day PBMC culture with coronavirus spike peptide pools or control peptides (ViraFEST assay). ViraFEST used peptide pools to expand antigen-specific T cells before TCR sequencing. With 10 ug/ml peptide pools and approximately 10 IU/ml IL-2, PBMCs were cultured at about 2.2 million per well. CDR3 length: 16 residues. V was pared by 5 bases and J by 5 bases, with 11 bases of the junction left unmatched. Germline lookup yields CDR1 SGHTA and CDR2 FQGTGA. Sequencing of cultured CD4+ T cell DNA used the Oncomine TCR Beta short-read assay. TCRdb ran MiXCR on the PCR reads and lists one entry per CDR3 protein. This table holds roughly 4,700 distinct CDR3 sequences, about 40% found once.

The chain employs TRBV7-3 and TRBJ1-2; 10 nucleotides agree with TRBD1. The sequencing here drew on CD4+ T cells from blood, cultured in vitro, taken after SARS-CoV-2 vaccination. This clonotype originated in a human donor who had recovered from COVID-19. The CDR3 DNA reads TGTGCCAGCAGCCCCTCGCCTGGACAGGGGGATTATGGCTACACCTTC. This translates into CASSPSPGQGDYGYTF.